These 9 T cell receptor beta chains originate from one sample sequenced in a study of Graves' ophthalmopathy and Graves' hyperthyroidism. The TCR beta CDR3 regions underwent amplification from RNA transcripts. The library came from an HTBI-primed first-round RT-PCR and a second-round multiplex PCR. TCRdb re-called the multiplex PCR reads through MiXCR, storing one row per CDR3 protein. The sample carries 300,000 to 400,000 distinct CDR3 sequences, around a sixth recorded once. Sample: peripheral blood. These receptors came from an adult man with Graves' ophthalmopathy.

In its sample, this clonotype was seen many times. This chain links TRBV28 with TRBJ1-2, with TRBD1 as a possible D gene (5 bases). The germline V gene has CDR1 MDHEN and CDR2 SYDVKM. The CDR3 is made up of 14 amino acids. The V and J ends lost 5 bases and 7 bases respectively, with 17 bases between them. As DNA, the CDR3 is TGTGCCAGCAGTGCCCAAAGGGGCCTCGGTGGCTACACCTTC. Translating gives CASSAQRGLGGYTF.

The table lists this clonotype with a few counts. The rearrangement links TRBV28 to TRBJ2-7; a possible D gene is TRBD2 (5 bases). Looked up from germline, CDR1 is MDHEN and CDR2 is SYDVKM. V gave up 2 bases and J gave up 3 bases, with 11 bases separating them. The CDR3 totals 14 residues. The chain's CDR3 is CASSLSGQLYEQYF. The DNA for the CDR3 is TGTGCCAGCAGTTTAAGCGGCCAGCTCTACGAGCAGTACTTC.

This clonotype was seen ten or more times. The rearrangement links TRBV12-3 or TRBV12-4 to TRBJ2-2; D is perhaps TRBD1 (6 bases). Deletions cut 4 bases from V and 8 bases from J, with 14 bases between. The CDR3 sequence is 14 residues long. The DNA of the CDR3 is TGTGCCAGCAGTTCAGGGGCCGTGGGAGGGGAGCTGTTTTTT. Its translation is CASSSGAVGGELFF.

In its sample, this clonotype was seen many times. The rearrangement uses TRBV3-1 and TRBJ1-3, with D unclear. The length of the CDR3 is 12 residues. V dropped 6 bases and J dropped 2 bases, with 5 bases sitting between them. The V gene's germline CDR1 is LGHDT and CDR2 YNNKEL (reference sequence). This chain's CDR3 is CASRQAGNTIYF. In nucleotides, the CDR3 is TGTGCCAGCAGGCAGGCTGGAAACACCATATATTTT.

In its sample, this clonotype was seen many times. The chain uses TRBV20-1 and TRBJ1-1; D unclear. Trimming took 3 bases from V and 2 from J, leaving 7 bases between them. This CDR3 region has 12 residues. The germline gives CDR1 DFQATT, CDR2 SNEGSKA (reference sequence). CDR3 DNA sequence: TGCAGTGCTAGGGTAGGAAACACTGAAGCTTTCTTT. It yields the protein CSARVGNTEAFF.

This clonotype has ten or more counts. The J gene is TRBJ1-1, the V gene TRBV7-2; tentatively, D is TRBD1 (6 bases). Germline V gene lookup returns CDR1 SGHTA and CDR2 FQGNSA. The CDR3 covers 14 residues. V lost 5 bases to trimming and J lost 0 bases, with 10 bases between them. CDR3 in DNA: TGTGCCAGCAGCCGGACAGAGATGAACACTGAAGCTTTCTTT. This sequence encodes CASSRTEMNTEAFF.

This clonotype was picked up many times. The CDR3 spells CATSAEQLRNTEAFF. CDR3 sequence (DNA): TGTGCCACCAGCGCAGAACAGCTACGGAACACTGAAGCTTTCTTT. This chain connects TRBV15 to TRBJ1-1; D ambiguous. The CDR3 has 15 residues. Trimming cost V 5 bases and J 1 base, with 14 bases left between them. CDR1 is LNHNV and CDR2 is YYDKDF in the germline V gene (reference sequence).

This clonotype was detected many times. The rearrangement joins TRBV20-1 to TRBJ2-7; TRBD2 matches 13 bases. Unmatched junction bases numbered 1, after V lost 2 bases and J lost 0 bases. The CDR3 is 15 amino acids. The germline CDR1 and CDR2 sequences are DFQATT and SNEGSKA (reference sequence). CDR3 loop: CSARRTSGGSYEQYF. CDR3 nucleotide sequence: TGCAGTGCTAGACGGACTAGCGGGGGCTCCTACGAGCAGTACTTC.

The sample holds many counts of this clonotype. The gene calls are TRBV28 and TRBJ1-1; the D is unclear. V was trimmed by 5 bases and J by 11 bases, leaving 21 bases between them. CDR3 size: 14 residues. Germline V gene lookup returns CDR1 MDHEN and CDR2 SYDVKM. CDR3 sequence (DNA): TGTGCCAGCAGTCCCCCGCCAGGCAGCTCTAGGGCTTTCTTT. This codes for CASSPPPGSSRAFF.